The 16 T cell receptor beta chains reported below all come from one sample, sequenced in a study of long-term antiretroviral therapy in people with HIV. The assay used was immunoSEQ (version v3.0), run at survey level. Assay: immunoSEQ multiplex PCR; the TCRdb copy retains only in-frame clones and omits some. The sample lists fewer than 35,000 clones; 65% to 80% were seen once. Sequenced here: unsorted PBMCs, sampled 2 years after starting antiretroviral therapy. The receptor set was obtained from a woman aged 50 to 60 with HIV.

The chain recombines TRBV30 with TRBJ1-6, with a tentative D call TRBD1 (5 bases). The CDR3 is 16 residues long. Germline values: CDR1 GTSNPN, CDR2 SVGIG (reference sequence). Trimming removed 4 bases at V and 0 bases at J, with 13 bases between. CDR3 region: CAWKTGGSSYNSPLHF. The CDR3, as DNA: TGTGCCTGGAAAACAGGCGGGAGCTCCTATAATTCACCCCTCCACTTT.

CDR3 residues: CASGLAGTGPNQPQHF. The CDR3, as DNA: TGTGCTAGTGGTTTGGCAGGGACAGGGCCCAATCAGCCCCAGCATTTT. This sequence joins TRBV12-5 and TRBJ1-5; 9 nucleotides line up with TRBD1. CDR1 and CDR2 (germline): LGHNT, FRNRAP. Losses at the gene ends were 1 base for V and 3 bases for J; bases not matched to a gene: 4. CDR3 length: 16 residues.

The V gene is TRBV18, the J gene TRBJ2-3; 13 bases map to TRBD2. The CDR3 has 16 amino acids. V was clipped by 3 bases and J by 1 base; unmatched bases: 1. Germline V gene data show CDR1 as KGHSH and CDR2 as LQKENI. This chain's CDR3 is CASSPGTSGGTDTQYF. The CDR3 DNA reads TGTGCCAGCTCACCTGGGACTAGCGGGGGCACAGATACGCAGTATTTT.

The rearrangement uses TRBV6-5 and TRBJ2-2; D unresolved. Germline CDR1 reads MNHEY; CDR2 reads SVGAGI. This CDR3 is built from 15 residues. Deletions cut 8 bases from V and 1 base from J, with 14 bases between. CDR3 sequence: CASSLLAVNTGELFF. CDR3 sequence (DNA): TGTGCCAGCTCACTATTAGCTGTGAACACCGGGGAGCTGTTTTTT.

The chain carries TRBV18 and TRBJ2-7; 7 bases line up with TRBD1. Trimming removed 4 bases from V and 3 bases from J; junction bases left unmatched: 9. Looked up from germline, CDR1 is KGHSH and CDR2 is LQKENI. The CDR3 is made up of 15 amino acids. The CDR3 spells CASSQGDSGYYEQYV. Here the CDR3 DNA reads TGTGCCAGCTCACAAGGGGACAGCGGTTACTACGAGCAGTACGTC.

The rearrangement uses TRBV27 and TRBJ1-6; 11 positions match TRBD1. Germline lookup yields CDR1 MNHEY and CDR2 SMNVEV (reference sequence). The CDR3 loop spans 14 amino acids. The V gene end was trimmed by 7 bases and the J gene end by 9 bases; junction bases not matched to a gene: 5. The CDR3 nucleotides are TGTGCCAGCACTTGGGGGACAGGGGGTTCACCCCTCCACTTT. Translation gives CASTWGTGGSPLHF.

The chain combines TRBV30 with TRBJ2-4; a weak D match, TRBD1 (5 bases). Trimming took 6 bases from V and 1 from J, leaving 16 bases between them. Germline V gene sequence: CDR1 GTSNPN, CDR2 SVGIG (reference sequence). This CDR3 spans 15 amino acids. CDR3 residues: CACPLKGAAKNIQYF. DNA of the CDR3: TGTGCCTGCCCCTTAAAAGGGGCGGCCAAAAACATTCAGTACTTC.

This chain joins TRBV7-3 and TRBJ2-2, with 13 nucleotides matching TRBD2. Trimming cost V 0 bases and J 1 base; bases outside gene matches: 5. The CDR3 length is 19 residues. The V gene's germline CDR1 is SGHTA and CDR2 FQGTGA. The CDR3 region is CASSLTGLAGNLNTGELFF. Written as DNA, the CDR3 is TGTGCCAGCAGCTTAACGGGACTAGCGGGGAATCTGAACACCGGGGAGCTGTTTTTT.

The chain joins TRBV6-5 to TRBJ2-5, with TRBD2 identical over 10 bases. This CDR3 spans 15 amino acids. CDR1 is MNHEY and CDR2 is SVGAGI in the germline V gene. The J segment lost 3 bases and the V segment lost 2 bases, leaving 3 bases of the junction unmatched. CDR3: CASSYELAGEETQYF. The CDR3 nucleotides read TGTGCCAGCAGTTACGAGCTAGCGGGGGAAGAGACCCAGTACTTC.

This clone appeared once. This chain joins TRBV2 and TRBJ2-4; D is unresolved. Germline V lookup: CDR1 SNHLY, CDR2 FYNNEI. V was shortened by 3 bases and J by 10 bases, with 13 bases between the two germline ends. The length of the CDR3 is 13 residues. CDR3 protein: CASSDNSRRIQYF. The CDR3 nucleotides read TGTGCCAGCAGTGACAACAGTCGTCGTATTCAGTACTTC.

The chain links TRBV30 to TRBJ2-5; D not certain. This CDR3 has 13 residues. Germline lookup yields CDR1 GTSNPN and CDR2 SVGIG (reference sequence). This CDR3 reads CALEAGPQETQYF. The CDR3 nucleotides are TGTGCTCTCGAGGCAGGCCCCCAGGAGACCCAGTACTTC.

The CDR3, as DNA: TGTGCCAGCAGACCTAGTGGGGCCAACGTCCTGACTTTC. It translates to CASRPSGANVLTF. V usage is TRBV21-1 and J usage is TRBJ2-6; the D segment call TRBD2 is taken from the table without a DNA check. TRBV21-1 represents a pseudogene. The length of the CDR3 is 13 residues.

This clone came up once. The rearrangement uses TRBV11-2 and TRBJ2-7, with 7 bases that match TRBD2. This CDR3 contains 14 residues. Germline V gives CDR1 SGHAT, CDR2 FQNNGV. V lost 2 bases and J lost 6; bases outside the gene matches: 7. The CDR3 DNA is TGTGCCAGCAGCTTATGGGAGGGGAGGGGCGAGCAGTACTTC. Protein: CASSLWEGRGEQYF.

The V gene is TRBV7-6, the J gene TRBJ2-5; possible D gene TRBD2, 5 bases. The germline V gene encodes CDR1 SGHVS and CDR2 FNYEAQ. This CDR3 spans 13 amino acids. Trimming pared 5 bases from V and 3 bases from J, leaving 10 bases between. CDR3 residues: CASSPLVEETQYF. The CDR3 DNA reads TGTGCCAGCAGCCCACTAGTGGAAGAGACCCAGTACTTC.

DNA of the CDR3: TGTGCCAGCGGGGACGGCCCCTACGAGCAGTACGTC. It codes for CASGDGPYEQYV. V gene TRBV27 combines with J gene TRBJ2-7; the D gene could be TRBD1 or TRBD2 (5 bases each). V shed 8 bases and J shed 2 bases, with 10 bases lying between them. Germline V lookup: CDR1 MNHEY, CDR2 SMNVEV (reference sequence). The CDR3 contains 12 residues.

The chain joins TRBV5-6 to TRBJ1-1; TRBD1 might be the D (6 bases). V gave up 3 bases and J gave up 1 base, with 10 bases separating them. CDR1 is SGHDT, CDR2 YYEEEE, per germline. The CDR3 runs to 14 residues. In nucleotides, the CDR3 is TGTGCCAGCAGCTACCGACAGGAGAACACTGAAGCTTTCTTT. Translation: CASSYRQENTEAFF. Full variable domain (outside the CDR3, taken from reference TRBV5-6 and TRBJ1-1): DAGVTQSPTHLIKTRGQQVTLRCSPKSGHDTVSWYQQALGQGPQFIFQYYEEEERQRGNFPDRFSGHQFPNYSSELNVNALLLGDSALYLCASSYRQENTEAFFGQGTRLTVV.